The 27 T cell receptor beta chains given below trace back to one sample, sequenced in a study of OX40 agonist ivuxolimab in advanced cancers. Assay used: immunoSEQ multiplex PCR; TCRdb lists only in-frame clones, some missing. This table holds 80,000 or so clones, 90% found once. Sequencing was performed on CD4+ or CD8+ T cells sorted from blood, taken in a trial of the OX40 agonist ivuxolimab. The receptors stem from an adult with an advanced solid tumor such as melanoma, head and neck, liver or kidney cancer.

The sample holds a few counts of this clone. This rearrangement joins TRBV18 to TRBJ1-5; no definite D call. V dropped 2 bases and J dropped 6 bases, with 8 bases sitting between them. The CDR3 runs to 13 residues. Germline V lookup: CDR1 KGHSH, CDR2 LQKENI. The CDR3 DNA is TGTGCCAGCTCACCATCCGCGGTTCAGCCCCAGCATTTT. Its translation: CASSPSAVQPQHF.

The chain has TRBV25-1 and TRBJ2-1; 9 bases line up with TRBD2. The germline CDR1 and CDR2 sequences are MGHDK and SYGVNS. The CDR3 contains 14 residues. The trim removed 10 bases at V and 6 bases at J, leaving 10 bases unmatched. CDR3 sequence: CATREAGGFNEQFF. The CDR3 DNA reads as TGTGCCACTAGGGAGGCGGGAGGGTTCAATGAGCAGTTCTTC. The variable domain in full, with the rest retrieved from reference TRBV25-1 and TRBJ2-1, is EADIYQTPRYLVIGTGKKITLECSQTMGHDKMYWYQQDPGMELHLIHYSYGVNSTEKGDLSSESTVSRIRTEHFPLTLESARPSHTSQYLCATREAGGFNEQFFGPGTRLTVL.

The genes are TRBV27 and TRBJ2-2; 7 nucleotides agree with TRBD2. The trim removed 2 bases at V and 7 bases at J, leaving 7 bases unmatched. Germline V lookup: CDR1 MNHEY, CDR2 SMNVEV (reference sequence). The CDR3 is made up of 15 amino acids. The CDR3 region is CASSLRREHIGELFF. The DNA for the CDR3 is TGTGCCAGCAGTTTAAGGCGGGAGCACATCGGGGAGCTGTTTTTT.

The CDR3 coding sequence is TGTGCCAGCAGCTCGATTAGTAGTAGCGCGGATGAGCAGTTCTTC. It encodes CASSSISSSADEQFF. The rearrangement links TRBV7-2 to TRBJ2-1; D might be TRBD2 (5 bases). The V and J ends lost 4 bases and 8 bases respectively, with 18 bases between them. The CDR3 loop spans 15 amino acids. Looked up from germline, CDR1 is SGHTA and CDR2 is FQGNSA.

The V and J genes are TRBV7-9 and TRBJ2-5; tentative D call: TRBD2 (7 bases). Trimming stripped 6 bases from V and 13 bases from J, with 18 bases between. Germline-derived CDR1 and CDR2 are SEHNR and FQNEAQ (reference sequence). CDR3 size: 12 residues. CDR3 amino acids: CASRPAGAHLYF. CDR3 DNA sequence: TGTGCCAGCAGGCCTGCGGGGGCCCATCTGTACTTC.

V and J are TRBV7-6 and TRBJ1-3, with D perhaps matching TRBD1 (6 bases). Trimming took off 5 bases at V and 0 bases at J, with 8 bases between the two ends. The CDR3 loop spans 14 amino acids. Germline-derived CDR1 and CDR2 are SGHVS and FNYEAQ. CDR3 sequence (DNA): TGTGCCAGCAGCGTAGGGGGCTCTGGAAACACCATATATTTT. The encoded protein is CASSVGGSGNTIYF.

V gene TRBV28 combines with J gene TRBJ1-2; the match to TRBD1 covers 7 bases. Trimming took 2 bases from V and 8 from J; bases not matched to a gene: 2. Germline CDR1 reads MDHEN; CDR2 reads SYDVKM. The CDR3 covers 12 residues. The DNA of the CDR3 is TGTGCCAGCAGTTTACAGGGGGGAGGCTACACCTTC. It encodes CASSLQGGGYTF.

V is TRBV10-3 and J is TRBJ1-2, with D perhaps TRBD1 (5 bases). Trimming stripped 3 bases from V and 4 bases from J, with 9 bases between. The germline CDR1 and CDR2 sequences are ENHRY and SYGVKD. The CDR3 spans 13 residues. CDR3 amino acids: CAISEGVSYGYTF. For the CDR3, the DNA is TGTGCCATCAGTGAAGGGGTATCCTATGGCTACACCTTC.

The chain combines TRBV7-8 with TRBJ2-3; D perhaps matches TRBD2 (6 bases). Trimming cost V 2 bases and J 14 bases, with 17 bases left between them. The CDR3 spans 13 residues. CDR1 and CDR2 from the germline V gene are SGHVS and FQNEAQ. CDR3 DNA: TGTGCCAGCAGCTTACCCCTTGGCGGGGCGGCGTATTTT. It yields the protein CASSLPLGGAAYF.

The chain joins TRBV7-8 to TRBJ2-7; TRBD1 might be the D (5 bases). Germline CDR1 SGHVS, CDR2 FQNEAQ. V was clipped by 1 base and J by 4 bases, with 14 bases between them. The CDR3 covers 15 residues. CDR3 loop: CASSLGQKLNYEQYF. The DNA of the CDR3 is TGTGCCAGCAGCTTAGGACAGAAACTTAATTACGAGCAGTACTTC. The full variable domain, rest sourced from reference TRBV7-8 and TRBJ2-7, is GAGVSQSPRYKVAKRGQDVALRCDPISGHVSLFWYQQALGQGPEFLTYFQNEAQLDKSGLPSDRFFAERPEGSVSTLKIQRTQQEDSAVYLCASSLGQKLNYEQYFGPGTRLTVT.

A few counts support this clone. The gene calls are TRBV19 and TRBJ1-5, with TRBD1 as a possible D gene (6 bases). With 1 base removed from V and 7 bases from J, the gap between germline ends came to 11 bases. Germline V gives CDR1 LNHDA, CDR2 SQIVND (reference sequence). The CDR3 loop spans 14 amino acids. The DNA for the CDR3 is TGTGCCAGTAGTATAGGTCGGGGGGGCCAGCCCCAGCATTTT. It yields the protein CASSIGRGGQPQHF.

This clone has just a few counts. The chain combines TRBV5-5 with TRBJ2-7; 9 nucleotides align to TRBD2. Trimming removed 4 bases from V and 0 bases from J; junction bases left unmatched: 14. The CDR3 extends over 18 amino acids. The germline V gene has CDR1 SGHKS and CDR2 YYEKEE (reference sequence). The CDR3 here is CASSIQGLAETSSYEQYF. DNA for the CDR3: TGTGCCAGCAGCATACAGGGACTAGCCGAAACTAGCTCCTACGAGCAGTACTTC.

The gene calls are TRBV13 and TRBJ2-1; no reliable D call. The CDR3 has 15 residues. CDR1 PRHDT and CDR2 FYEKMQ come from the germline V gene (reference sequence). V was shortened by 5 bases and J by 0 bases, with 11 bases between the two germline ends. The CDR3 is CASSPLRTSYNEQFF. CDR3 coding DNA: TGTGCCAGCAGCCCACTTAGGACCTCCTACAATGAGCAGTTCTTC. The entire variable domain, with the rest obtained from reference TRBV13 and TRBJ2-1, is as follows: AAGVIQSPRHLIKEKRETATLKCYPIPRHDTVYWYQQGPGQDPQFLISFYEKMQSDKGSIPDRFSAQQFSDYHSELNMSSLELGDSALYFCASSPLRTSYNEQFFGPGTRLTVL.

The V and J genes are TRBV7-3 and TRBJ2-3; D is possibly TRBD1 or TRBD2 (5 bases each). Trimming shortened V by 1 base and J by 0 bases, and 14 bases separated the two germline ends. The length of the CDR3 is 17 residues. The germline CDR1 and CDR2 sequences are SGHTA and FQGTGA. The CDR3 here is CASSLIDPRGSTDTQYF. DNA for the CDR3: TGTGCCAGCAGCTTAATCGATCCCCGGGGCAGCACAGATACGCAGTATTTT.

The genes are TRBV7-2 and TRBJ2-2; D ambiguous. Germline V lookup: CDR1 SGHTA, CDR2 FQGNSA. The CDR3 is 14 residues long. Trimming pared 3 bases from V and 1 base from J, leaving 6 bases between. CDR3 in DNA: TGTGCCAGCAGCTTGGATCGGAACACCGGGGAGCTGTTTTTT. Translating gives CASSLDRNTGELFF.

The chain carries TRBV6-5 and TRBJ2-7; the match to TRBD2 covers 9 bases. CDR1 and CDR2 (germline): MNHEY, SVGAGI. There are 13 residues in the CDR3. V shed 8 bases and J 2 bases; nucleotides not matched to a gene: 4. CDR3 amino acids: CASGREGTYEQYF. The CDR3 DNA follows: TGTGCCAGCGGGCGGGAGGGTACCTACGAGCAGTACTTC.

The V call is TRBV7-3, the J call TRBJ2-2, with TRBD2 matching 11 bases. V lost 5 bases to trimming and J lost 2 bases; unmatched junction nucleotides: 7. Germline assignment: CDR1 SGHTA and CDR2 FQGTGA. The CDR3 has 17 residues. CDR3 residues: CASSPTGLAANTGELFF. CDR3 coding DNA: TGTGCCAGCAGCCCAACGGGACTAGCGGCCAACACCGGGGAGCTGTTTTTT.

V gene TRBV5-1 combines with J gene TRBJ1-2; D remains ambiguous. V lost 2 bases, J lost 2 bases, and 7 bases lay in between. Germline V lookup: CDR1 SGHRS, CDR2 YFSETQ. The CDR3 loop spans 13 amino acids. CDR3 coding DNA: TGCGCCAGCAGCTTCCAGGAGAACTATGGCTACACCTTC. The encoded protein is CASSFQENYGYTF. The full variable domain, completed using reference TRBV5-1 and TRBJ1-2, is KAGVTQTPRYLIKTRGQQVTLSCSPISGHRSVSWYQQTPGQGLQFLFEYFSETQRNKGNFPGRFSGRQFSNSRSEMNVSTLELGDSALYLCASSFQENYGYTFGSGTRLTVV.

The rearrangement uses TRBV10-3 and TRBJ1-2; 7 bases agree with TRBD1. There are 14 residues in the CDR3. With 0 bases clipped from V and 7 bases from J, the junction kept 5 bases outside the gene matches. The germline V gene encodes CDR1 ENHRY and CDR2 SYGVKD. The CDR3 is CAISESDREGGYTF. For the CDR3, the DNA is TGTGCCATCAGTGAGTCCGACAGGGAAGGTGGCTACACCTTC.

V is TRBV29-1 and J is TRBJ2-2; D unclear. V lost 0 bases and J 4 bases, leaving 6 bases between the germline ends. Germline V lookup: CDR1 SQVTM, CDR2 ANQGSEA. This CDR3 is 13 amino acids long. The CDR3 protein is CSVEDQSTGELFF. The CDR3 DNA is TGCAGCGTTGAAGATCAATCCACCGGGGAGCTGTTTTTT.

This chain joins TRBV11-2 and TRBJ2-5; D may be TRBD2 (6 bases). The V and J ends lost 3 bases and 2 bases respectively, with 7 bases between them. Germline lookup yields CDR1 SGHAT and CDR2 FQNNGV. The CDR3 totals 13 residues. CDR3 in amino acids: CASSLGLQETQYF. The CDR3 nucleotides are TGTGCCAGCAGCTTGGGACTGCAAGAGACCCAGTACTTC.

The rearrangement links TRBV5-1 to TRBJ1-3, with D maybe TRBD1 (6 bases). The CDR3 is 15 residues long. Germline values: CDR1 SGHRS, CDR2 YFSETQ. Deletions cut 1 base from V and 4 bases from J, with 12 bases between. The CDR3 is CASSLMGARGNTIYF. DNA of the CDR3: TGCGCCAGCAGCTTGATGGGGGCGCGGGGAAACACCATATATTTT. Full variable domain (remainder filled in from reference TRBV5-1 and TRBJ1-3): KAGVTQTPRYLIKTRGQQVTLSCSPISGHRSVSWYQQTPGQGLQFLFEYFSETQRNKGNFPGRFSGRQFSNSRSEMNVSTLELGDSALYLCASSLMGARGNTIYFGEGSWLTVV.

This rearrangement joins TRBV7-9 to TRBJ2-3; D remains ambiguous. The CDR3 totals 15 residues. The germline V and J ends were trimmed by 1 base and 2 bases, with 10 bases remaining between them. Germline V gene lookup returns CDR1 SEHNR and CDR2 FQNEAQ (reference sequence). In nucleotides, the CDR3 is TGTGCCAGCAGCTTAGTCTCCAGGAACACAGATACGCAGTATTTT. Its translation is CASSLVSRNTDTQYF.

The chain employs TRBV6-6 and TRBJ1-6; D remains ambiguous. The CDR3 has 16 amino acids. Trimming shortened V by 0 bases and J by 5 bases, and 11 bases separated the two germline ends. Germline-derived CDR1 and CDR2 are MNHNY and SVGAGI (reference sequence). CDR3 sequence (DNA): TGTGCCAGCAGTTACTCGGGCCAGTCCAATAATTCACCCCTCCACTTT. This gives the protein CASSYSGQSNNSPLHF.

The rearrangement links TRBV28 to TRBJ2-1; 13 bases map to TRBD2. The trim removed 7 bases at V and 1 base at J, leaving 4 bases unmatched. This CDR3 is built from 16 residues. Germline assignment: CDR1 MDHEN and CDR2 SYDVKM. The CDR3 DNA reads as TGTGCCAGCAAGAGGACTAGCGGGGGTTCCTACAATGAGCAGTTCTTC. This encodes CASKRTSGGSYNEQFF.

This sequence joins TRBV7-2 and TRBJ2-5, with 9 bases identical to TRBD1. Germline CDR1 and CDR2: SGHTA and FQGNSA. V shed 6 bases and J 4 bases; nucleotides not matched to a gene: 9. The CDR3 is 15 amino acids. CDR3: CASRTSGTGPETQYF. The CDR3 DNA reads TGTGCCAGCAGGACAAGCGGGACAGGGCCAGAGACCCAGTACTTC.

The chain links TRBV28 to TRBJ1-4; 7 nucleotides align to TRBD1. The V and J ends lost 7 bases and 10 bases, in that order; junction bases with no gene match: 3. The CDR3 spans 11 residues. Looked up from germline, CDR1 is MDHEN and CDR2 is SYDVKM. CDR3 in amino acids: CASINRGKLFF. CDR3 in DNA: TGTGCCAGCATCAACAGGGGAAAACTGTTTTTT.